This T cell receptor (beta chain) was sequenced in a study of T cell responses to AZD1222 COVID-19 vaccine. Germline CDR1 MDHEN, CDR2 SYDVKM. V gave up 6 bases and J gave up 8 bases, with 14 bases separating them. The CDR3 extends over 13 amino acids. Concerning this clone: Its specificity is not known.

Study observations and caveats: Spike-wide vaccine-associated CD4 TCRs dominated at 160-218 and 743-854. Regions left unmutated in variants are reportedly the target of nearly half of spike-specific TCRs.

The method was immunoSEQ multiplex PCR; TCRdb's version includes in-frame clones alone and lacks a portion of them. The sample has about 90,000 clones; just over 85% are singletons. The TCR was taken from an adult in good health. The material sequenced was peripheral blood, taken on day 0 of AZD1222 vaccination. V and J are TRBV28 and TRBJ2-1; D is perhaps TRBD1 (5 bases). CDR3 protein: CASSPEGVDEQFF. CDR3 in DNA: TGTGCCAGCAGCCCTGAAGGGGTAGATGAGCAGTTCTTC. Variable domain in full (rest from reference TRBV28 and TRBJ2-1): DVKVTQSSRYLVKRTGEKVFLECVQDMDHENMFWYRQDPGLGLRLIYFSYDVKMKEKGDIPEGYSVSREKKERFSLILESASTNQTSMYLCASSPEGVDEQFFGPGTRLTVL.